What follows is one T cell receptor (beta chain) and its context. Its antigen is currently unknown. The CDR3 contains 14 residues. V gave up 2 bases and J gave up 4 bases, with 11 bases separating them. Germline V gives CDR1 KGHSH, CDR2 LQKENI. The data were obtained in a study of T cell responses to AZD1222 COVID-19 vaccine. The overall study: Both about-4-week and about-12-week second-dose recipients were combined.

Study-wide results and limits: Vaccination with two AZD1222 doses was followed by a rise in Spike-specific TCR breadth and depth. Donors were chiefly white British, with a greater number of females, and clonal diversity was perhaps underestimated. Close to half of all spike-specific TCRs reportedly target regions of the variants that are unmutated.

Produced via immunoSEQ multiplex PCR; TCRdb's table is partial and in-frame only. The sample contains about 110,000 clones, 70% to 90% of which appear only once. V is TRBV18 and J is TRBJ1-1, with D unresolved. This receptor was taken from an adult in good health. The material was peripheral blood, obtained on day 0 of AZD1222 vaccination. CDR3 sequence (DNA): TGTGCCAGCTCACCAAGTCGGTCGGGCACTGAAGCTTTCTTT. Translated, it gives CASSPSRSGTEAFF.